Here is one T cell receptor beta chain with its context. Its antigen is as yet unknown. CDR3 length equals 12 residues. Trimming shortened V by 4 bases and J by 5 bases, and 6 bases separated the two germline ends. Germline V CDR1 and CDR2: LNHNV, YYDKDF (reference sequence). Unique molecular identifiers were built into the TCR beta cDNA libraries. Input of about 0.95 to 11 million T cells yielded 400,000 to 550,000 cDNA molecules. Each CDR3 protein gets one entry after TCRdb re-called the PCR reads with MiXCR. The sample includes hundreds of thousands of distinct CDR3 sequences, roughly 45% of them seen just once. The sample belongs to a study of post-analysis software for immune sequencing data. Across the whole study: There were relapsing-remitting, secondary progressive and progressive-relapsing multiple sclerosis among the disease courses included.

Regarding the study as a whole: Roughly 5 TRBV segments (TRBV5-6, TRBV5-1 and TRBV20-1 among them) occurred more frequently in patients than in controls. Those samples that were prepared in the same batch co-clustered strongly by F measure. Multiple sclerosis patients had significantly lower normalized Chao1 diversity than controls.

The clonotype originates from a girl aged 10 to 17 with multiple sclerosis. Material: blood. The V and J genes are TRBV15 and TRBJ1-5; the D is unclear. The CDR3 is CATSTLDQPQHF. The CDR3, as DNA: TGTGCCACCAGCACATTAGATCAGCCCCAGCATTTT.